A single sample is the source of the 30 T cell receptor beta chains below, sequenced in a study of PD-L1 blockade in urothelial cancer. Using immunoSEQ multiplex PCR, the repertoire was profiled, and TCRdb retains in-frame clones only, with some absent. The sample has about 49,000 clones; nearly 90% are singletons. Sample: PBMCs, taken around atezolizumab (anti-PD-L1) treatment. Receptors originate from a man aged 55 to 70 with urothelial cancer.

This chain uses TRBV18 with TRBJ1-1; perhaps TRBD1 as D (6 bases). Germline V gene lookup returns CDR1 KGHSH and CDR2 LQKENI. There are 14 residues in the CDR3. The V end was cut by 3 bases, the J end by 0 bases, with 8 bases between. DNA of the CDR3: TGTGCCAGCTCACCGGACAGTCTGAACACTGAAGCTTTCTTT. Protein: CASSPDSLNTEAFF.

The CDR3 bases are TGTGCCAGCAGTTTTGGACAAGTCCAAGAGACCCAGTACTTC. Its translation is CASSFGQVQETQYF. The chain has TRBV28 and TRBJ2-5, with a weak D call TRBD1 (5 bases). The length of the CDR3 is 14 residues. CDR1 MDHEN and CDR2 SYDVKM come from the germline V gene. Trimming removed 3 bases at V and 1 base at J, with 9 bases between.

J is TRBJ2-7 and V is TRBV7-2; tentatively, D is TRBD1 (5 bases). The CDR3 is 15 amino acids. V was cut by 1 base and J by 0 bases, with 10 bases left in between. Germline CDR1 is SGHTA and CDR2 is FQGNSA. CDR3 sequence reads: CASSLEGLNSYEQYF. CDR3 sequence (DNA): TGTGCCAGCAGCTTAGAGGGGTTAAACTCCTACGAGCAGTACTTC.

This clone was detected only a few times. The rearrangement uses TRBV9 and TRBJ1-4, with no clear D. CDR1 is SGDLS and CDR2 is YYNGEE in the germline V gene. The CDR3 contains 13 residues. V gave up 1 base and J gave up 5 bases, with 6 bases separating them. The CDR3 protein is CASSVSPNEKLFF. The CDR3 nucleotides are TGTGCCAGCAGCGTATCCCCAAATGAAAAACTGTTTTTT.

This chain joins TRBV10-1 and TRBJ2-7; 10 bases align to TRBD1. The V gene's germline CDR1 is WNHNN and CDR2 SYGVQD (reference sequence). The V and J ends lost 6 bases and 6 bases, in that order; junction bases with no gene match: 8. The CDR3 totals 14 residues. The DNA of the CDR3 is TGCGCCAGCAGCCCCGGGACAGGGGTGAGCGAGCAGTACTTC. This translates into CASSPGTGVSEQYF.

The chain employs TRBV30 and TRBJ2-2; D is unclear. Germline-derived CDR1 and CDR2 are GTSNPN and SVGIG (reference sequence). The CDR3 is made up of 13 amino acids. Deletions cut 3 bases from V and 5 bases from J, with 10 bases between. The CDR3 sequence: CAWSYDRTGELFF. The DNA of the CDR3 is TGTGCCTGGAGCTATGATCGGACCGGGGAGCTGTTTTTT.

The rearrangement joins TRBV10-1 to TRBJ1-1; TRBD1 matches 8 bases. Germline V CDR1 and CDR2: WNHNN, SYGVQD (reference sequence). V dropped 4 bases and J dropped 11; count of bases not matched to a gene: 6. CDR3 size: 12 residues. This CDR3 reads CASSGPGGLAFF. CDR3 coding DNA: TGCGCCAGCAGTGGGCCAGGGGGCCTTGCTTTCTTT.

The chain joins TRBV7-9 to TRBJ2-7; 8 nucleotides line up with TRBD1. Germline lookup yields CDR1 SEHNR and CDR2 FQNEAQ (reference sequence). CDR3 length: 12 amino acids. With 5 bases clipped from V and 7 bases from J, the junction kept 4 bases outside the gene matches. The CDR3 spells CASSLDRVEQYF. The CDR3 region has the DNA TGTGCCAGCAGCCTGGACAGGGTTGAGCAGTACTTC.

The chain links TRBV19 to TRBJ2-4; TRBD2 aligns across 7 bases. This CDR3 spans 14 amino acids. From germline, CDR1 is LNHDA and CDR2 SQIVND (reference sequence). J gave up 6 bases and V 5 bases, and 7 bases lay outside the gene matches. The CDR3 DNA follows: TGTGCCAGTAGTCGTGGGGGGGGACTAAACATTCAGTACTTC. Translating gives CASSRGGGLNIQYF.

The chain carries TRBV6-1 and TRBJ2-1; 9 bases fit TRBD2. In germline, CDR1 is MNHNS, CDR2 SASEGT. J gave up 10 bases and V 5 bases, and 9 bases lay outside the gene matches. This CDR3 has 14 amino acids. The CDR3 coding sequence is TGTGCCAGCAGTCTCGAGCGGGGGGACCAGGAGCAGTTCTTC. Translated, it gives CASSLERGDQEQFF.

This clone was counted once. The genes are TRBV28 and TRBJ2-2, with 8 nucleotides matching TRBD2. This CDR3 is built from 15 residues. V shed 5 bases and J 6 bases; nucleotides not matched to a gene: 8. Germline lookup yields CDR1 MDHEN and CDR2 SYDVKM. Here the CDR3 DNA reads TGTGCCAGCAGTAGCCGGACTAGCCCGGCCGGGGAGCTGTTTTTT. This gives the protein CASSSRTSPAGELFF. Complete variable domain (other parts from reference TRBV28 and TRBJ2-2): DVKVTQSSRYLVKRTGEKVFLECVQDMDHENMFWYRQDPGLGLRLIYFSYDVKMKEKGDIPEGYSVSREKKERFSLILESASTNQTSMYLCASSSRTSPAGELFFGEGSRLTVL.

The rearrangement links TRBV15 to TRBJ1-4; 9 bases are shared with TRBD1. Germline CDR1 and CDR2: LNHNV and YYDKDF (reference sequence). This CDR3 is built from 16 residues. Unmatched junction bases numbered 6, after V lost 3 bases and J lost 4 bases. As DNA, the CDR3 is TGTGCCACCAGCAGGGGGACAGGGTATAGTAATGAAAAACTGTTTTTT. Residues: CATSRGTGYSNEKLFF.

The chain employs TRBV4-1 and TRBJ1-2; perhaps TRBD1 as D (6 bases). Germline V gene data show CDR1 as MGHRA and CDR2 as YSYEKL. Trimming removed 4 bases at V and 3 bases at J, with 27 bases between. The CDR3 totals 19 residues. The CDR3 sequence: CASSPRVAGTSLGDYGYTF. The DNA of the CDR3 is TGCGCCAGCAGCCCCCGGGTCGCCGGGACATCTCTTGGGGACTATGGCTACACCTTC.

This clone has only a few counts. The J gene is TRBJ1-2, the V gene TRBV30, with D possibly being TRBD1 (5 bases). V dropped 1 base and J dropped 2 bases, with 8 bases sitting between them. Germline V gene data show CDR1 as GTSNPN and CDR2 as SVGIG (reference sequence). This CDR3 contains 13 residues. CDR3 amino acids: CAWSATENYGYTF. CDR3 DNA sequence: TGTGCCTGGAGTGCGACAGAAAACTATGGCTACACCTTC.

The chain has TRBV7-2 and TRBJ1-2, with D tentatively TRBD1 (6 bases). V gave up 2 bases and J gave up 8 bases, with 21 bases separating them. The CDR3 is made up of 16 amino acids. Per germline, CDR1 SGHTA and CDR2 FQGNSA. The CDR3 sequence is CASSLRGRGGSGGYTF. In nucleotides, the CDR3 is TGTGCCAGCAGCTTACGGGGACGGGGGGGCTCGGGCGGCTACACCTTC.

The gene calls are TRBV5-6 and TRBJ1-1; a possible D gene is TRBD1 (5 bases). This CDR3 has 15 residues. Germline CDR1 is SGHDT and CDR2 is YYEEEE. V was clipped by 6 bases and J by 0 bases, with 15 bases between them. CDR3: CASTNNQGLNTEAFF. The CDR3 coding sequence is TGTGCCAGCACCAATAATCAGGGCCTGAACACTGAAGCTTTCTTT.

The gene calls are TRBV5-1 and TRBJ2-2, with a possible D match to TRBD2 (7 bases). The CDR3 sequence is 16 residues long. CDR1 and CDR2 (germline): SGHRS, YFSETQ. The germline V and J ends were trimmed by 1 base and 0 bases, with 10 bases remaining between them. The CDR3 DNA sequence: TGCGCCAGCAGCTTGTGGGGGGGCACGAACACCGGGGAGCTGTTTTTT. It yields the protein CASSLWGGTNTGELFF.

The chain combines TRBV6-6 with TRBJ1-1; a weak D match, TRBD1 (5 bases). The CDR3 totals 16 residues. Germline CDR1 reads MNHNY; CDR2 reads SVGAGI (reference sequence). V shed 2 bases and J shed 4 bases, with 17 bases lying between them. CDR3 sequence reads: CASSYTPPDRGTEAFF. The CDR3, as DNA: TGTGCCAGCAGTTACACACCCCCCGACAGAGGCACTGAAGCTTTCTTT.

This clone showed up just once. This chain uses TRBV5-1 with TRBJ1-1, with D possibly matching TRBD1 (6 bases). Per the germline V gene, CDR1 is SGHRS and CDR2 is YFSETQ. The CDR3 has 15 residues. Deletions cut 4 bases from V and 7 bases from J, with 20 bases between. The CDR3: CASSTTPLLGGEAFF. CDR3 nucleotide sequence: TGCGCCAGCAGCACGACCCCCCTCCTAGGGGGTGAAGCTTTCTTT.

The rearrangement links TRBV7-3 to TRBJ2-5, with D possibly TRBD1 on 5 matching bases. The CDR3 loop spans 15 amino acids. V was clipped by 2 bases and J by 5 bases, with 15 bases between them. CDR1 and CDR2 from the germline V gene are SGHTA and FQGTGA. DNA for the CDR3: TGTGCCAGCAGCTTACTAGGGGCGGTGGGTGAGACCCAGTACTTC. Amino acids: CASSLLGAVGETQYF.

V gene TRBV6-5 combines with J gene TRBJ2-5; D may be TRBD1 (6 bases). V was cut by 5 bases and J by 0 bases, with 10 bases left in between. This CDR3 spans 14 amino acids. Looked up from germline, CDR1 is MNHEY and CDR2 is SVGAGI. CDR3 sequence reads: CASSPNRDQETQYF. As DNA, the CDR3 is TGTGCCAGCAGTCCCAACAGGGACCAAGAGACCCAGTACTTC.

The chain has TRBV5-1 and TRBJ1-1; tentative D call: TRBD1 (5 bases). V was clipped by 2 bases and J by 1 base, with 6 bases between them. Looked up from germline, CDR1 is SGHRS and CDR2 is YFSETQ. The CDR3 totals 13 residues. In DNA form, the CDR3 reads TGCGCCAGCAGCTTACAGGAGAACACTGAAGCTTTCTTT. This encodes CASSLQENTEAFF.

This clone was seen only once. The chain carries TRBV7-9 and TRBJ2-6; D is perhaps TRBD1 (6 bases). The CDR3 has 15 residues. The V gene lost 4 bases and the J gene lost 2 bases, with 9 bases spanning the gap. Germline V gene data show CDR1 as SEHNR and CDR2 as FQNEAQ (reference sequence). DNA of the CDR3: TGTGCCAGCAGCTCATGGACAGCTGGGGCCAACGTCCTGACTTTC. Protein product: CASSSWTAGANVLTF.

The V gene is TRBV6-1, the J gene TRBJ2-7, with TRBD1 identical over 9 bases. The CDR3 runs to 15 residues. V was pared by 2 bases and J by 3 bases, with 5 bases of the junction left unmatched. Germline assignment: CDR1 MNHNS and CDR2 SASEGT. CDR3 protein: CASSESGTGFYEQYF. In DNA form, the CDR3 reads TGTGCCAGCAGTGAATCAGGGACAGGGTTCTACGAGCAGTACTTC.

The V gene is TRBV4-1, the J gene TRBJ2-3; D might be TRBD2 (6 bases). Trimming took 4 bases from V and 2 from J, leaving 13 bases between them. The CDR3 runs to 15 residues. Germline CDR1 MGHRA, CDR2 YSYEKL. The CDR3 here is CASSRLGLTTDTQYF. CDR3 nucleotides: TGCGCCAGCAGCCGACTGGGACTTACCACAGATACGCAGTATTTT.

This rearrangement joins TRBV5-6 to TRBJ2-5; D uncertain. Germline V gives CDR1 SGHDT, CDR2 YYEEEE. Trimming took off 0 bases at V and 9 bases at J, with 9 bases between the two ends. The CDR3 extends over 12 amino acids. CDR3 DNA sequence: TGTGCCAGCAGCTTGGGTACCCCGGCCCAGTACTTC. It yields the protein CASSLGTPAQYF.

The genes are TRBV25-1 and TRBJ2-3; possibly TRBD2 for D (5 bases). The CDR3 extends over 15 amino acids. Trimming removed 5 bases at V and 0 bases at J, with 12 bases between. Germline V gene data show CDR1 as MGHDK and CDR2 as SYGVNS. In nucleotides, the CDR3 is TGTGCCAGCAGTTATCGGGGTCACAGCACAGATACGCAGTATTTT. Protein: CASSYRGHSTDTQYF.

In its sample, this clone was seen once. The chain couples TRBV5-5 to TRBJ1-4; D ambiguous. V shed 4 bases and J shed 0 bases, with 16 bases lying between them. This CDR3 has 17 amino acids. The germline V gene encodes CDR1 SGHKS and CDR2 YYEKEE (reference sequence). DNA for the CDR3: TGTGCCAGCAGCCCATTTTATACAAGTGCAACTAATGAAAAACTGTTTTTT. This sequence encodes CASSPFYTSATNEKLFF.

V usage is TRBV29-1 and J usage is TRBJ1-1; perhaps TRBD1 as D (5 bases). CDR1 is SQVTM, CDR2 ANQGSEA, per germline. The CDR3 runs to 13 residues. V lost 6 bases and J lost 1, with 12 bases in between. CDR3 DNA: TGCAGCGTCTCGACCGGGGGGAACACTGAAGCTTTCTTT. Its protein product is CSVSTGGNTEAFF.

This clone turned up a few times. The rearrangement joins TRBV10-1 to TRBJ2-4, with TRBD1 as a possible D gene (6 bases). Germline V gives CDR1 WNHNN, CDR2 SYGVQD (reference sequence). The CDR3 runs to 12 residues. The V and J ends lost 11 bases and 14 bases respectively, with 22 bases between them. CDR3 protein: CAAPGQGLREYF. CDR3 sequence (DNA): TGCGCCGCCCCCGGGCAGGGGTTGCGTGAGTACTTC.